The sequence of this TCR beta chain was determined in a study of shared clonotypes between healthy human individuals. Study findings and constraints: Generation probability values for non-shared clonotypes were lower than those for clonotypes shared by all four donors. Shared clonotypes: about 5% naive CD4, 3.5% to 4% naive CD8, over 2% memory CD4, roughly 0.4% memory CD8.

In regard to this clone: What it binds is unknown.

This CDR3 spans 12 amino acids. Trimming took off 5 bases at V and 8 bases at J, with 10 bases between the two ends. The germline gives CDR1 SGHNT, CDR2 YENEEA. TCRdb keeps only in-frame clones here, not all; method: immunoSEQ multiplex PCR. This sample has about 1.1 million clones, with 70% to 80% found just once. The V and J genes are TRBV11-3 and TRBJ2-1; D not certain. Sequencing input: memory CD4+ T cells from PBMCs. The subset here: CD45RA-negative fraction. This sequence was found in a man aged 18 to 30 in good health. Some clones in this sample may be carry-over from other donors' samples. Here the CDR3 reads CASSQSTDEQFF. CDR3 DNA sequence: TGTGCCAGCAGCCAAAGTACAGATGAGCAGTTCTTC.